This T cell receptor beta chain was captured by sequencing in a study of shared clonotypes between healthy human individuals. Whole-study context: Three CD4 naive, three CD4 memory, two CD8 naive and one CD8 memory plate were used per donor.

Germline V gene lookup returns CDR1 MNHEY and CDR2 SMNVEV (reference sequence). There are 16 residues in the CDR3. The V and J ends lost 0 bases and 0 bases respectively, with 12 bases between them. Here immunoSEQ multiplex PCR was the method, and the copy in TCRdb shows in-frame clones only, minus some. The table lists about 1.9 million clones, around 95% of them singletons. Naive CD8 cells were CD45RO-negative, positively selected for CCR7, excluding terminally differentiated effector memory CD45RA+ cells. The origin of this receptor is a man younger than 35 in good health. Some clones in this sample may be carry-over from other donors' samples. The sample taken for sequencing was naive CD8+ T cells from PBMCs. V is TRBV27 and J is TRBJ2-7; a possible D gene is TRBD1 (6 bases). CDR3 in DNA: TGTGCCAGCAGTTTATCGGACAGACACAGCTCCTACGAGCAGTACTTC. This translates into CASSLSDRHSSYEQYF.